The rows below give T cell receptor beta chains drawn from one sample of a study of regulatory T cells in long-lasting Graves disease. MiXCR, applied by TCRdb to the multiplex PCR reads, yields one record per CDR3 protein. The sample lists around 320,000 distinct CDR3 sequences, 16% occurring once. This same sample was also taken into another study, of T cells in Graves' hyperthyroidism and ophthalmopathy.

Sequenced material: peripheral blood mononuclear cells (PBMCs), taken at new diagnosis, from a patient treated with antithyroid drugs. These receptors all stem from a man between 35 and 55 years old with Graves disease. Each CDR3 is given with its conserved first and last residue.

TRBJ1-1	TRBV28	CASSLDRKAFF
TRBJ2-7	TRBV7-8	CASSLDEAAYEQYF
TRBJ2-1	TRBV11-3	CASSTLAGGGNEQFF
TRBJ1-6	TRBV10-3	CAISDRTGDSPLHF
TRBJ2-3	TRBV20-1	CSAQGQAMGVTQYF
TRBJ2-4	TRBV7-2	CASSLRESKNIQYF
TRBJ1-1	TRBV2	CASKLYSMNTEAFF
TRBJ2-1	TRBV19	CASSREGPTYNEQFF
TRBJ2-3	TRBV30	CAWSVGTGATDTQYF
TRBJ2-2	TRBV14	CASSQLPVQNTGELFF
-	TRBV4-2	CASSQLYTGGLDTQYF
TRBJ1-5	TRBV9	CASSGGSGNQPQHF
TRBJ2-1	TRBV6-9	CASSYVGGPVEGWFF
TRBJ2-7	TRBV20-1	CSATGSGAVYEQYF
TRBJ2-3	TRBV11-2	CASSLRLGGGSTDTQYF
TRBJ2-5	TRBV29-1	CSVNTGMSFDGETQYF
TRBJ2-7	TRBV7-3	CASSLTPVAVNYEQYF
TRBJ2-2	TRBV20-1	CSARALAFGELFF